This paragraph covers one TCR beta chain sequence. Its antigen is currently unknown. Looked up from germline, CDR1 is MNHNY and CDR2 is SVGAGI (reference sequence). CDR3 length: 15 residues. V was trimmed by 4 bases and J by 8 bases, leaving 18 bases between them. The data derive from a study of graft-versus-host responses after intestinal transplantation. Study background: Each recipient received anti-thymocyte globulin induction, then tacrolimus and steroids for two to three years. Whole-study results and caveats: GvH clones appeared in recipient marrow, some first in ileum or blood.

Generated by immunoSEQ multiplex PCR, the TCRdb table keeps only in-frame clones and is missing some. This table has about 50,000 clones, around 90% appearing once. The receptor was isolated from a human donor who was the organ donor for an intestinal transplant. The rearrangement uses TRBV6-6 and TRBJ2-1, with a tentative D call TRBD2 (7 bases). This sample comprised unstimulated CD4+ T cells sorted from spleen or lymph node cells, obtained before transplant. The CDR3 region is CASSSGEGRIYEQFF. CDR3 DNA sequence: TGTGCCAGCAGTTCAGGGGAGGGCCGTATCTATGAGCAGTTCTTC.